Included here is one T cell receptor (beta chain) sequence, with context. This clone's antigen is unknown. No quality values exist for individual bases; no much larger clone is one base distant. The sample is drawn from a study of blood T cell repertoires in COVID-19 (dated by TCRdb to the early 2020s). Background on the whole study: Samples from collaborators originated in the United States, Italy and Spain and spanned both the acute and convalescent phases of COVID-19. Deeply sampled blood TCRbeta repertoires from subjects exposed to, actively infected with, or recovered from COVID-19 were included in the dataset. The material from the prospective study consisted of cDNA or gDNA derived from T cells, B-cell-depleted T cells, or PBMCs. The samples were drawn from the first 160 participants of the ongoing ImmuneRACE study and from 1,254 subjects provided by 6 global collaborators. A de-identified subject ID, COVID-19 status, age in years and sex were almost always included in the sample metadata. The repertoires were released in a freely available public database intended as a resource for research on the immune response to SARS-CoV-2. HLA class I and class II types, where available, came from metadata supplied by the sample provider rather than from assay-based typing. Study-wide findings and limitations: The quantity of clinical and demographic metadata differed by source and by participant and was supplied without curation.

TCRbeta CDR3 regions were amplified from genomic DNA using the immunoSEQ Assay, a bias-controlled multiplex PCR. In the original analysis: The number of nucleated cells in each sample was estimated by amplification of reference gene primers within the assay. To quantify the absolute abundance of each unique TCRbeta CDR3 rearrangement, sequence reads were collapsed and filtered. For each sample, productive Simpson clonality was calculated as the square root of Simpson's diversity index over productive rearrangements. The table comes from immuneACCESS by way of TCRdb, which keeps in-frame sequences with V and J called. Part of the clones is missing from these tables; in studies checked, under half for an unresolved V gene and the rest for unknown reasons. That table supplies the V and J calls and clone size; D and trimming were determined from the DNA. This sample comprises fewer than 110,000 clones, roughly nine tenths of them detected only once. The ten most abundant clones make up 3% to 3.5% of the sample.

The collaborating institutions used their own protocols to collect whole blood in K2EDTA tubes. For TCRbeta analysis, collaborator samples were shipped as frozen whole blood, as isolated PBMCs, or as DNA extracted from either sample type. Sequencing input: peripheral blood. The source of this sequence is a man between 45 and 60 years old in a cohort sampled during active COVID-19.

The nucleotide sequence is given as TGTGCCAGCAGTTACTCAACTAGCGGGGTAACCACAGATACGCAGTATTTT. The resulting protein is CASSYSTSGVTTDTQYF. The rearranged segments are TRBV6-2 or TRBV6-3 and TRBJ2-3; 10 middle bases align to TRBD2. V is pruned by 0 bases and J by 2 bases, leaving 5 bases of the junction without a gene match. CDR1 and CDR2 were assigned from the germline V gene as MNHEY and SVGEGT. The CDR3 holds 17 amino acids from the cysteine to the phenylalanine. Just CDR3 DNA is preserved here, 51 bases in frame from base 1.